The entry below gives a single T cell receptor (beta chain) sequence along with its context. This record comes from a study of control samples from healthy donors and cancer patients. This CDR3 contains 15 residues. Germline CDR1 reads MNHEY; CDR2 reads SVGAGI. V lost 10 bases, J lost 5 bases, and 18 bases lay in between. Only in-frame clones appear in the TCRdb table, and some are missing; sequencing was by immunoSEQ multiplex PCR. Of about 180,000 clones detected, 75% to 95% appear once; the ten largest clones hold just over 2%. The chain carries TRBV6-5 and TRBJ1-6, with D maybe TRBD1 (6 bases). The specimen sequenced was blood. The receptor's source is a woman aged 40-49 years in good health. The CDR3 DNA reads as TGTGCCACCTTAGCCTCCGGGACAAATAATTCACCCCTCCACTTT. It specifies CATLASGTNNSPLHF.